This T cell receptor beta chain emerged from a study of blood T cell repertoires in COVID-19. Generated by immunoSEQ multiplex PCR, the TCRdb table keeps only in-frame clones and is missing some. The sample yields 300,000 or so clones, around nine tenths seen once. Deletions cut 10 bases from V and 9 bases from J, with 10 bases between. Germline values: CDR1 MDHEN, CDR2 SYDVKM. The CDR3 contains 10 residues. The receptor's source is a man aged 65 to 85 with acute or convalescent COVID-19. This chain links TRBV28 with TRBJ2-1; TRBD2 is a possible D gene (5 bases). The sequencing input was peripheral blood. The DNA for the CDR3 is TGTGCCACCAGGCGGGTTGAGCAGTTCTTC. This gives the protein CATRRVEQFF.